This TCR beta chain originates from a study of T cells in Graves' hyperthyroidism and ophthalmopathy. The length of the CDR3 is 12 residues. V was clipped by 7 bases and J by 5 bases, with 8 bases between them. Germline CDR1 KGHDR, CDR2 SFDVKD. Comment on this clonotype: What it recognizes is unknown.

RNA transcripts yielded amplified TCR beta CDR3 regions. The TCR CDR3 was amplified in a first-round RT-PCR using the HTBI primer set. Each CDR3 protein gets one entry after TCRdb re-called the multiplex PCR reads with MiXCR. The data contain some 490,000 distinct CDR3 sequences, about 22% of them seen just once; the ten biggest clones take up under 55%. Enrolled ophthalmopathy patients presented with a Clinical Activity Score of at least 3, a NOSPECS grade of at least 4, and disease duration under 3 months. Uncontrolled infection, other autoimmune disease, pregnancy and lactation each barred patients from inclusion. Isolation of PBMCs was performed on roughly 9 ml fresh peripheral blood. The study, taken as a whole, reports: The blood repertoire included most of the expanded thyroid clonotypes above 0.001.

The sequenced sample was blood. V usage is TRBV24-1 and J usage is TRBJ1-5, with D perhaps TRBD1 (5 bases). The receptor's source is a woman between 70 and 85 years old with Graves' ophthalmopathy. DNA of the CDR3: TGTGCCACCAGAAGGGGAGATCAGCCCCAGCATTTT. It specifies CATRRGDQPQHF.